Each of the 20 T cell receptor beta chains below was sequenced from the same sample in a study of T cell responses to AZD1222 COVID-19 vaccine. Clones were read by immunoSEQ multiplex PCR, and TCRdb kept only the in-frame ones, dropping some. The sample consists of about 150,000 clones, around 92% of them appearing once. The input for sequencing was peripheral blood, taken on day 0 of AZD1222 vaccination. The source of these receptors is an adult in good health.

V gene TRBV5-1 combines with J gene TRBJ2-3, with TRBD2 matching 9 bases. Germline CDR1 is SGHRS and CDR2 is YFSETQ. Trimming took 2 bases from V and 1 from J; bases not matched to a gene: 2. The CDR3 length is 15 residues. The CDR3 is CASSLRTSGTDTQYF. The CDR3 DNA follows: TGCGCCAGCAGCTTAAGGACTAGCGGCACAGATACGCAGTATTTT.

The J gene is TRBJ1-3, the V gene TRBV11-2, with unresolved D. This CDR3 has 16 residues. CDR1 SGHAT and CDR2 FQNNGV come from the germline V gene. V was clipped by 2 bases and J by 2 bases, with 13 bases between them. The CDR3, as DNA: TGTGCCAGCAGCTTATATGGCTACAGCGCTGGAAACACCATATATTTT. The encoded protein is CASSLYGYSAGNTIYF. Based on the CDR3 plus reference TRBV11-2 and TRBJ1-3, the full variable domain is EAGVAQSPRYKIIEKRQSVAFWCNPISGHATLYWYQQILGQGPKLLIQFQNNGVVDDSQLPKDRFSAERLKGVDSTLKIQPAKLEDSAVYLCASSLYGYSAGNTIYFGEGSWLTVV.

The chain links TRBV28 to TRBJ1-1; perhaps TRBD1 as D (6 bases). The CDR3 consists of 14 residues. Trimming stripped 3 bases from V and 1 base from J, with 9 bases between. Germline CDR1 MDHEN, CDR2 SYDVKM. CDR3 DNA: TGTGCCAGCAGTTTGGGGGGACAGAACACTGAAGCTTTCTTT. It yields the protein CASSLGGQNTEAFF.

The chain joins TRBV28 to TRBJ1-4, with a possible D match to TRBD1 (5 bases). The germline V gene encodes CDR1 MDHEN and CDR2 SYDVKM. The CDR3 is 17 amino acids. Trimming shortened V by 4 bases and J by 3 bases, and 18 bases separated the two germline ends. In DNA form, the CDR3 reads TGTGCCAGCAGTTCGTACCTCGGGGGAATGGCTAATGAAAAACTGTTTTTT. It translates to CASSSYLGGMANEKLFF. The full variable domain, its missing parts supplied by reference TRBV28 and TRBJ1-4, is DVKVTQSSRYLVKRTGEKVFLECVQDMDHENMFWYRQDPGLGLRLIYFSYDVKMKEKGDIPEGYSVSREKKERFSLILESASTNQTSMYLCASSSYLGGMANEKLFFGSGTQLSVL.

The chain combines TRBV7-9 with TRBJ2-3; 8 nucleotides agree with TRBD2. Germline CDR1 and CDR2: SEHNR and FQNEAQ (reference sequence). The CDR3 runs to 15 residues. The junction had 4 bases not matched to a gene; V was cut back by 5 bases and J by 0 bases. The CDR3 DNA reads TGTGCCAGCAGCCTCGGGGGGGCAAGCACAGATACGCAGTATTTT. Amino acid sequence: CASSLGGASTDTQYF.

The gene calls are TRBV19 and TRBJ1-4, with 10 bases fitting TRBD1. The CDR3 sequence is 16 residues long. Germline CDR1 reads LNHDA; CDR2 reads SQIVND (reference sequence). J gave up 7 bases and V 7 bases, and 12 bases lay outside the gene matches. The CDR3 protein is CASTRGTGAGSEKLFF. CDR3 coding DNA: TGTGCCAGTACAAGGGGGACAGGGGCCGGCAGTGAAAAACTGTTTTTT.

V gene TRBV11-2 combines with J gene TRBJ1-3, with TRBD1 identical over 7 bases. Losses at the gene ends were 4 bases for V and 2 bases for J; bases not matched to a gene: 8. The CDR3 extends over 16 amino acids. CDR1 and CDR2 (germline): SGHAT, FQNNGV. The CDR3: CASSSYRGRAGNTIYF. The CDR3 DNA follows: TGTGCCAGCAGCTCCTACAGGGGCCGGGCTGGAAACACCATATATTTT.

This clone was observed a single time. The chain carries TRBV3-1 (or the pseudogene TRBV3-2) and TRBJ1-1; D is perhaps TRBD1 (6 bases). The germline gives CDR1 LGHDT, CDR2 YNNKEL (reference sequence). V lost 1 base, J lost 3 bases, and 9 bases lay in between. The CDR3 contains 14 residues. This CDR3 is CASSQGQVYTEAFF. The DNA for the CDR3 is TGTGCCAGCAGCCAAGGACAGGTGTACACTGAAGCTTTCTTT.

The chain uses TRBV24-1 and TRBJ2-1; the match to TRBD2 covers 10 bases. The germline gives CDR1 KGHDR, CDR2 SFDVKD. The CDR3 runs to 14 residues. J was trimmed by 8 bases and V by 7 bases; bases with no gene match: 7. CDR3 coding DNA: TGTGCCACCAGCGAATCCGGGACTAGCGATGAGCAGTTCTTC. Translated, it gives CATSESGTSDEQFF.

The chain combines TRBV9 with TRBJ2-2; TRBD2 aligns across 10 bases. V trimming: 0 bases; J trimming: 0 bases; junction bases outside the gene matches: 2. This CDR3 contains 17 residues. The germline CDR1 and CDR2 sequences are SGDLS and YYNGEE. The CDR3 DNA follows: TGTGCCAGCAGCGTAGGTCTAGCGGGGGCGAACACCGGGGAGCTGTTTTTT. Its translation: CASSVGLAGANTGELFF.

In its sample, this clone was seen a few times. This chain uses TRBV27 with TRBJ1-1; D is possibly TRBD1 (5 bases). The V gene's germline CDR1 is MNHEY and CDR2 SMNVEV (reference sequence). The CDR3 contains 14 residues. The V and J ends lost 1 base and 3 bases respectively, with 9 bases between them. CDR3 coding DNA: TGTGCCAGCAGTTTATGGCAGGGTCACACTGAAGCTTTCTTT. Protein: CASSLWQGHTEAFF.

The chain employs TRBV9 and TRBJ2-1; D call uncertain. Germline V gives CDR1 SGDLS, CDR2 YYNGEE. The CDR3 has 13 amino acids. Trimming pared 3 bases from V and 9 bases from J, leaving 13 bases between. CDR3 DNA sequence: TGTGCCAGCAGCGACGACGGTCACGGTGAGCAGTTCTTC. This gives the protein CASSDDGHGEQFF.

V gene TRBV19 combines with J gene TRBJ1-1, with D unresolved. This CDR3 spans 13 amino acids. Germline values: CDR1 LNHDA, CDR2 SQIVND (reference sequence). With 2 bases removed from V and 10 bases from J, the gap between germline ends came to 14 bases. This CDR3 reads CASSILNSEGAFF. For the CDR3, the DNA is TGTGCCAGTAGTATACTCAACAGTGAAGGAGCTTTCTTT. The variable domain in full, completed from reference TRBV19 and TRBJ1-1, reads DGGITQSPKYLFRKEGQNVTLSCEQNLNHDAMYWYRQDPGQGLRLIYYSQIVNDFQKGDIAEGYSVSREKKESFPLTVTSAQKNPTAFYLCASSILNSEGAFFGQGTRLTVV.

This clone was seen only once. The junction departs from germline at one end; a sequencing error may be responsible. The chain recombines TRBV5-1 with TRBJ2-7, with 9 bases fitting TRBD1. Per germline, CDR1 SGHRS and CDR2 YFSETQ. CDR3 length: 14 amino acids. The CDR3 spells CTSSTGQGLNEQYF. In DNA form, the CDR3 reads TGCACCAGCAGCACGGGACAGGGATTAAACGAGCAGTACTTC.

In DNA, the CDR3 is TGTGCCAGCAGCTTAGCGCTAAGGGGGCCCCAGCATTTT. Encoded protein: CASSLALRGPQHF. The V and J genes are TRBV7-2 and TRBJ1-5, with D possibly matching TRBD1 (5 bases). CDR3 length: 13 amino acids. Per germline, CDR1 SGHTA and CDR2 FQGNSA. V lost 0 bases and J lost 9, with 9 bases in between.

The gene calls are TRBV9 and TRBJ1-1, with D possibly matching TRBD1 (5 bases). V lost 4 bases and J lost 5, with 12 bases in between. Germline values: CDR1 SGDLS, CDR2 YYNGEE. The CDR3 contains 13 residues. CDR3 in amino acids: CASSTQGNTEAFF. In DNA, the CDR3 is TGTGCCAGCAGCACTCAGGGAAATACTGAAGCTTTCTTT.

This chain uses TRBV24-1 with TRBJ1-2, with D possibly being TRBD1 (6 bases). The germline gives CDR1 KGHDR, CDR2 SFDVKD. Deletions cut 7 bases from V and 8 bases from J, with 19 bases between. This CDR3 has 14 residues. CDR3 loop: CATSPSQGPRGYTF. The DNA of the CDR3 is TGTGCCACCAGCCCGAGCCAGGGGCCCAGAGGCTACACCTTC.

This chain links TRBV3-1 (or the pseudogene TRBV3-2) with TRBJ2-1, with 10 bases identical to TRBD2. Germline CDR1 is LGHDT and CDR2 is YNNKEL (reference sequence). The CDR3 covers 16 residues. V lost 2 bases, J lost 4 bases, and 5 bases stayed unmatched. CDR3 sequence: CASSQSLAGGYNEQFF. CDR3 nucleotides: TGTGCCAGCAGCCAATCCTTAGCGGGGGGATACAATGAGCAGTTCTTC.

The gene calls are TRBV6-1 and TRBJ2-5, with D maybe TRBD2 (6 bases). This CDR3 contains 17 residues. V lost 1 base and J 5 bases, leaving 20 bases between the germline ends. Germline V gene data show CDR1 as MNHNS and CDR2 as SASEGT. The CDR3 sequence is CASSEGREADGWETQYF. The DNA of the CDR3 is TGTGCCAGCAGTGAAGGCAGGGAGGCCGATGGGTGGGAGACCCAGTACTTC.

This clone was observed once. This sequence joins TRBV7-9 and TRBJ2-7, with 11 bases fitting TRBD2. V was pared by 3 bases and J by 5 bases, with 9 bases of the junction left unmatched. CDR3 length equals 16 residues. Per germline, CDR1 SEHNR and CDR2 FQNEAQ (reference sequence). This CDR3 is CASSLTLAGGNHEQYF. The CDR3 nucleotides are TGTGCCAGCAGCTTGACTTTAGCGGGGGGGAATCACGAGCAGTACTTC.